The clone carrying this T cell receptor (beta chain) was recorded a few times. This CDR3 has 15 residues. Germline V gene sequence: CDR1 SGHDT, CDR2 YYEEEE. With 4 bases clipped from V and 4 bases from J, the junction kept 8 bases outside the gene matches. These data originate in a study of early T cells in non-severe SARS-CoV-2 infection. TCRdb analysed the 5' RACE reads with MiXCR anew, one entry per CDR3 protein. Among 83,000 or so distinct CDR3 sequences listed, about 10% were seen once. The source was whole blood, collected at baseline. The clonotype comes from an adult who was a healthcare worker with PCR-confirmed SARS-CoV-2 infection or an uninfected control (not recorded which). The chain joins TRBV5-6 to TRBJ2-3; 8 bases are shared with TRBD2. The CDR3 sequence is CASSGSLTSADTQYF. The CDR3 nucleotides read TGTGCCAGCAGCGGCAGCCTGACTAGCGCAGATACGCAGTATTTT.